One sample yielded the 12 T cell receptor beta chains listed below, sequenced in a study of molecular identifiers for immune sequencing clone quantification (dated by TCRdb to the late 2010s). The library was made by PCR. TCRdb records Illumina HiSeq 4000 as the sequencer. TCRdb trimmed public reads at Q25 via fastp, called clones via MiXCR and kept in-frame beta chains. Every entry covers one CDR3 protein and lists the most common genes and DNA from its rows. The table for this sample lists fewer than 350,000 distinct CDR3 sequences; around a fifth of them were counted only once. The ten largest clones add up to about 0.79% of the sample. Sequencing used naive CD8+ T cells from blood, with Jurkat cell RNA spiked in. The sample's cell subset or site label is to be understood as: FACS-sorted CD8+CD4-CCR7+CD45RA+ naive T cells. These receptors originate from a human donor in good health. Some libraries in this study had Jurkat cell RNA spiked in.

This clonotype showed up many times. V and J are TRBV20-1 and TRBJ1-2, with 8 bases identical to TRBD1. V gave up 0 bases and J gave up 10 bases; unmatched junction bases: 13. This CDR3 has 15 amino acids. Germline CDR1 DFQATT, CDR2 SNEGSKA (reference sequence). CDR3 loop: CSARDIQGGRVDYTF. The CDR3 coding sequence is TGCAGTGCTAGAGACATACAGGGGGGCCGCGTTGACTACACCTTC.

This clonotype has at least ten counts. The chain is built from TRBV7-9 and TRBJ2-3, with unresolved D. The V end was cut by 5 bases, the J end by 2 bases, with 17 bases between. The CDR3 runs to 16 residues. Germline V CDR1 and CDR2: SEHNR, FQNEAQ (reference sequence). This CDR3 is CASSKRGEEDTDTQYF. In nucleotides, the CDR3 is TGTGCCAGCAGCAAGAGAGGCGAAGAAGACACAGATACGCAGTATTTT.

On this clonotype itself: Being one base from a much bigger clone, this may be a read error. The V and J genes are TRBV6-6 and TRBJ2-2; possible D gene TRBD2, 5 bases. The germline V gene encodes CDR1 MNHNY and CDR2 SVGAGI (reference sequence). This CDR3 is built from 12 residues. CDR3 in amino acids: CASSSDTGERFF. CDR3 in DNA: TGTGCCAGCAGTTCAGATACCGGGGAGCGGTTTTTT.

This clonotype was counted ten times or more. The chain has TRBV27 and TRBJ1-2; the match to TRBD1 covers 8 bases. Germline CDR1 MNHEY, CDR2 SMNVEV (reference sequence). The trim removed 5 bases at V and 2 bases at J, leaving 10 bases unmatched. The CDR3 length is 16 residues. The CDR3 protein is CASSPEPDRANYGYTF. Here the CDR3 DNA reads TGTGCCAGCAGTCCCGAACCGGACAGGGCCAACTATGGCTACACCTTC.

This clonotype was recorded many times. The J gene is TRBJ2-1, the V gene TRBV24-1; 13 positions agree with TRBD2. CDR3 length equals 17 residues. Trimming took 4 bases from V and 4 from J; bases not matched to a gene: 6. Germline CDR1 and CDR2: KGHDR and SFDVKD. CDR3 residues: CATSEWTSGSSYNEQFF. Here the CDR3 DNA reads TGTGCCACCAGTGAGTGGACTAGCGGGAGTAGTTACAATGAGCAGTTCTTC.

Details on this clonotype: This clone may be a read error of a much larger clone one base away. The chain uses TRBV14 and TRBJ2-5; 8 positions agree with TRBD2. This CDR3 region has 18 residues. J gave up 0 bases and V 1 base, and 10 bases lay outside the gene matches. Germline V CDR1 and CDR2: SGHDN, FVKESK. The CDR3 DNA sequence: TGTGCCAGCAGCCAAGTAAATTTACCGGGAGGGTACCAAGAGACCCAGTACTTC. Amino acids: CASSQVNLPGGYQETQYF.

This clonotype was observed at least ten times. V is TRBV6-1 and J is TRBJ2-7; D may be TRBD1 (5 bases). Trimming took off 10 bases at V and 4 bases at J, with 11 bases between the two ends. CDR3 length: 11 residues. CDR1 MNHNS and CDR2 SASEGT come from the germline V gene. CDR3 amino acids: CAIFGAYEQYF. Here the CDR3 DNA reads TGTGCCATCTTTGGGGCTTACGAGCAGTACTTC.

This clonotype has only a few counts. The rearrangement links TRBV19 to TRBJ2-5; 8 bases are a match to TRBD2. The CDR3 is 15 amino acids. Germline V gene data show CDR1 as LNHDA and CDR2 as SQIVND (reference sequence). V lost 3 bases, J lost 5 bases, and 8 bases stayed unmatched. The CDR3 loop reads CASSIFGTSVETQYF. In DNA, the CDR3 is TGTGCCAGTAGTATTTTCGGGACTAGTGTCGAGACCCAGTACTTC. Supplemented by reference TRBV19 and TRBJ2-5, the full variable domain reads DGGITQSPKYLFRKEGQNVTLSCEQNLNHDAMYWYRQDPGQGLRLIYYSQIVNDFQKGDIAEGYSVSREKKESFPLTVTSAQKNPTAFYLCASSIFGTSVETQYFGPGTRLLVL.

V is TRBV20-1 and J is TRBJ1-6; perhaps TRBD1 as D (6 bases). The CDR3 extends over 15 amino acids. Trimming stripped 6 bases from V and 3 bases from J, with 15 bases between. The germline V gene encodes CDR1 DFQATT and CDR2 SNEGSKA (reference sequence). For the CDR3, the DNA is TGCAGTGCCCCCGAGACAGGCAACTATAATTCACCCCTCCACTTT. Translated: CSAPETGNYNSPLHF.

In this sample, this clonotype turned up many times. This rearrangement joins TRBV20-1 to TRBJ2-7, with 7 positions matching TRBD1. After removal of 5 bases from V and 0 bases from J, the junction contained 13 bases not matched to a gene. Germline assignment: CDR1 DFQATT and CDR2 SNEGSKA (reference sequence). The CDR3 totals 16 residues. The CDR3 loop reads CSAPSADRTYSYEQYF. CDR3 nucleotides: TGCAGTGCTCCAAGCGCGGACAGGACATACTCCTACGAGCAGTACTTC.

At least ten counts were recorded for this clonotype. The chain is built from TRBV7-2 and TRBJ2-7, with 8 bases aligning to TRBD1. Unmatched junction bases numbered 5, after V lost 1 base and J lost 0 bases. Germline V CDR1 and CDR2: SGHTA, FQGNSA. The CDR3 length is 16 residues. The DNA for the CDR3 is TGTGCCAGCAGCTTAGACCGGGACAGGAGCTCCTACGAGCAGTACTTC. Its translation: CASSLDRDRSSYEQYF.

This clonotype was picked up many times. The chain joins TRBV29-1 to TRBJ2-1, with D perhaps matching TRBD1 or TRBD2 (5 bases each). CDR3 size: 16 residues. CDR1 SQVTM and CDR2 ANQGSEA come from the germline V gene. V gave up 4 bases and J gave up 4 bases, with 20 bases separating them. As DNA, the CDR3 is TGCAGCGTTGCTGGGGCAGGAACGGGGATATACAATGAGCAGTTCTTC. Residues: CSVAGAGTGIYNEQFF.